The source of this TCR beta chain is a study of OX40 agonist ivuxolimab in advanced cancers. As for the study in general: Of mixed ages from 23 to 79 and averaging roughly 66 years, the group was roughly 85% male.

Here immunoSEQ multiplex PCR was the method, and the copy in TCRdb shows in-frame clones only, minus some. The sample yields 90,000 to 100,000 clones, 70% to 85% seen once. The CDR3 extends over 14 amino acids. V was shortened by 10 bases and J by 0 bases, with 15 bases between the two germline ends. Germline V gene lookup returns CDR1 LNHDA and CDR2 SQIVND (reference sequence). This specimen was CD4+ or CD8+ T cells sorted from blood, taken in a trial of the OX40 agonist ivuxolimab. This receptor was identified in an adult with an advanced solid tumor such as melanoma, head and neck, liver or kidney cancer. The rearrangement joins TRBV19 to TRBJ1-1, with D unresolved. DNA of the CDR3: TGTGCCACCGTAGCAAGGGCCCTGAACACTGAAGCTTTCTTT. Protein: CATVARALNTEAFF.